This T cell receptor beta chain was sequenced during a study of siplizumab effects on memory and regulatory T cells. Study findings and constraints: An assignable naive or memory phenotype was lacking in roughly 80-97% of proliferating CD4+ or CD8+ clones. A minor fraction of alloreactive clones, and no more, mapped to unstimulated subsets.

Assays covered some 94,000 TCR templates per sample. Produced via immunoSEQ multiplex PCR; TCRdb's table is partial and in-frame only. This sample has tens of thousands of clones, with approximately 96% found just once. In the case of this clone: Its antigen is not known.

V lost 3 bases, J lost 9 bases, and 15 bases lay in between. Germline V gene lookup returns CDR1 SGHRS and CDR2 YFSETQ. This CDR3 has 13 residues. What was sequenced was naive CD8+ T cells sorted from blood. The origin of this receptor is a human donor in good health. The chain combines TRBV5-1 with TRBJ1-2, with D uncertain. CDR3 sequence (DNA): TGCGCCAGCAGCTCCGGGGAGTTCCGGAGCTACACCTTC. This sequence encodes CASSSGEFRSYTF.